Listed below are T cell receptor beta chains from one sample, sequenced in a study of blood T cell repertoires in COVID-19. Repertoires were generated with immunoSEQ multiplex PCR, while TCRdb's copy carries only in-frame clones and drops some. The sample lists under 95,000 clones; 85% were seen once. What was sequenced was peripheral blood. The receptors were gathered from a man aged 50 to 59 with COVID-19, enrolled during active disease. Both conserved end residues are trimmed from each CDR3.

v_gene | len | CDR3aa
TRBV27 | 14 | ASSPPSGTDTGELF
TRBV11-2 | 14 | ASSLEQGRSGNTIY
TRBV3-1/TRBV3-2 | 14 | ASSQDGLAGSYEQY
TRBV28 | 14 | ASSPGTSGRVNTQY
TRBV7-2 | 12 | ASSLGMGAGEQY
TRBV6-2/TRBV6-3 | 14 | ASSYGGRGYTGELF
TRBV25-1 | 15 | ASSDGLREMSSYEQY
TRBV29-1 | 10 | SVPRDSRGQY
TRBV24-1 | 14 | ATSVPMGGGHNEQF
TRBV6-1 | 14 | ASSEVPGPGDEKLF
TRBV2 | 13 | ASSSQQGARQPQH
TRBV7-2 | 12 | ASSLRQGWTEAF
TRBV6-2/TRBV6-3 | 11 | ASSHRGAEKLF
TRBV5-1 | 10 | ASSLGADTQY
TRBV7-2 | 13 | ASSPIGLADNEQF
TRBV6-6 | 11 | ASSVASAYEQY
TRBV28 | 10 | ASSGRYYGYT
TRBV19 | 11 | ASMEQGGEKLF
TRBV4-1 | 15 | ASSQGPWGRASYEQY
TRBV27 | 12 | ASGTGKSGNTIY
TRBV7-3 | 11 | ASSLIQNTEAF
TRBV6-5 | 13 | ASSYVGGEGGELF
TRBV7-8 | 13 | ASSARLARSDTQY
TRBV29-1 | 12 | SVSRDRGRTEAF
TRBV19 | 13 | ASSIVNRNTGELF
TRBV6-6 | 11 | ASSYRGTDTQY
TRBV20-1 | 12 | SASSPSGRYEQY
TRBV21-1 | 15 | ASSNRSGRASYNEQF
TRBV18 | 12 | ASSPGRARGEQY
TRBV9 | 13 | ASSMSGVSTDTQY
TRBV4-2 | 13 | ASSQDRRGLYEQY
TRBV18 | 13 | ASSPTVATNEKLF
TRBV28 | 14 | ASSSPAGGFYNEQF
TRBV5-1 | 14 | ASSLAASTGAYEQY
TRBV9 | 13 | ASSASGRYGDTQY
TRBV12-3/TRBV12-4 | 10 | AISTGVTEAF
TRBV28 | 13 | ASRWLAGSKNIQY
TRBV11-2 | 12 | ASSSGLPAQPQH
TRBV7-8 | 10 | ASSFRGNEQF
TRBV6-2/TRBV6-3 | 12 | ASSGQGGNQPQH
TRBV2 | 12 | ASIRTTFPPSYT
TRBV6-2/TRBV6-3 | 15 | ASSYSLDSAGPYEQY
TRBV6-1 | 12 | ASSEVDSQYGYT
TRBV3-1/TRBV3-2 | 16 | ASSQVSGRKSSYNEQF
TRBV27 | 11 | ATRGSNEETQY
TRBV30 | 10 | AWTRTGEGYT
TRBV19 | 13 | ASSPWTSGSYEQY
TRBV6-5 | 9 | ASRTRGELF
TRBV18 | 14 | ASSRTGGEGNQPQH
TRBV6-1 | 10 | ASSEVSEKLF
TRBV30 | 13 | AWIGGARVGNTIY
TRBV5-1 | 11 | ATKAGNQETQY